The clone carrying this TCR beta chain turned up a few times. These data belong to a study of T-cell reconstitution after alpha-beta-depleted transplantation in children. Unique molecular identifiers were incorporated into the prepared TCRbeta library. TCRdb independently ran MiXCR on the PCR reads; one entry per CDR3 protein. Of about 230,000 distinct CDR3 sequences detected, roughly 10% appear once; the ten largest clones hold 5% to 7%. This CDR3 contains 14 residues. The germline V and J ends were trimmed by 7 bases and 1 base, with 14 bases remaining between them. CDR1 is SGHRS and CDR2 is YFSETQ in the germline V gene.

The receptor was derived from a human donor who donated a stem cell graft to a child with acute lymphoblastic leukemia. The chain joins TRBV5-1 to TRBJ1-1; no reliable D call. The source material was PBMCs from the stem cell graft donor, sampled from the stem cell graft. CDR3 nucleotides: TGCGCCAGCTCTTTGACGATCTCGAACACTGAAGCTTTCTTT. It specifies CASSLTISNTEAFF.